The clone carrying this T cell receptor beta chain was detected many times. As yet, its antigen is unknown. The sample originates from a study of T cells in Graves' hyperthyroidism and ophthalmopathy. It was RNA transcripts that yielded the amplified TCR beta CDR3 regions. HTBI primers were the set used in a first-round RT-PCR of the TCR CDR3. One entry per CDR3 protein results from TCRdb running MiXCR on the multiplex PCR reads. The table has about 700,000 distinct CDR3 sequences, around 13% seen once; the top ten hold about 9.4%. The junction had 12 bases not matched to a gene; V was cut back by 6 bases and J by 5 bases. The germline V gene encodes CDR1 KGHSH and CDR2 LQKENI. The CDR3 runs 16 residues. Study-wide findings and caveats: Classification by a 13 V-J model distinguished ophthalmopathy from stable hyperthyroidism. Ophthalmopathy got predicted by the model a median around 6.6 months before its onset. Appearing also in blood were most of the thyroid clonotypes expanded above 0.001.

In patients aged 18 to 65, hyperthyroidism was newly diagnosed, with duration under 2 months. The specimen was blood. The chain has TRBV18 and TRBJ2-7; 11 nucleotides match TRBD1. This receptor was identified in a woman aged 18-29 years with Graves' hyperthyroidism. The CDR3 DNA follows: TGTGCCAGCTCGCCCAGGAAGGGACAGGGGGTCCACGAGCAGTACTTC. It translates to CASSPRKGQGVHEQYF. Combining the CDR3 with reference TRBV18 and TRBJ2-7 gives the whole variable domain NAGVMQNPRHLVRRRGQEARLRCSPMKGHSHVYWYRQLPEEGLKFMVYLQKENIIDESGMPKERFSAEFPKEGPSILRIQQVVRGDSAAYFCASSPRKGQGVHEQYFGPGTRLTVT.